The 20 T cell receptor beta chains in this list originate from one sample, sequenced in a study of blood T cell repertoires in COVID-19. Sequencing was performed with immunoSEQ multiplex PCR; in TCRdb, only in-frame clones are kept and a portion is missing. The sample shows roughly 130,000 clones, roughly 84% of them seen only once. Sequenced sample: peripheral blood. The receptors originated from a woman under 40 who had recovered from COVID-19.

For the CDR3, the DNA is TGTGCCAGCAGTGAAACCAGGGCTGGGGCCAACGTCCTGACTTTC. It is translated as CASSETRAGANVLTF. The chain couples TRBV2 to TRBJ2-6; possibly TRBD1 for D (5 bases). The length of the CDR3 is 15 residues. Trimming shortened V by 2 bases and J by 2 bases, and 7 bases separated the two germline ends. CDR1 SNHLY and CDR2 FYNNEI come from the germline V gene.

This clone was observed once. The V gene is TRBV6-1, the J gene TRBJ2-1; 8 bases map to TRBD1. In germline, CDR1 is MNHNS, CDR2 SASEGT. The CDR3 is 15 amino acids. The V segment lost 3 bases and the J segment 0 bases; nucleotides outside the gene matches: 1. The CDR3 protein is CASSEDRVSYNEQFF. CDR3 DNA: TGTGCCAGCAGTGAGGACAGGGTCTCCTACAATGAGCAGTTCTTC.

The CDR3 is CASSPRSTYNEQFF. Here the CDR3 DNA reads TGTGCCAGCTCACCGAGGTCCACCTACAATGAGCAGTTCTTC. The gene calls are TRBV18 and TRBJ2-1; D gene uncertain. V was trimmed by 3 bases and J by 2 bases, leaving 8 bases between them. Per germline, CDR1 KGHSH and CDR2 LQKENI. The length of the CDR3 is 14 residues.

The chain combines TRBV7-2 with TRBJ2-3; D might be TRBD2 (6 bases). CDR1 and CDR2 (germline): SGHTA, FQGNSA. CDR3 length: 13 residues. The V gene lost 5 bases and the J gene lost 7 bases, with 13 bases spanning the gap. Here the CDR3 reads CASSPPGLNTQYF. DNA of the CDR3: TGTGCCAGCAGCCCCCCGGGACTCAATACGCAGTATTTT.

The V and J genes are TRBV6-1 and TRBJ1-1; D not resolved. In germline, CDR1 is MNHNS, CDR2 SASEGT. The V and J ends lost 3 bases and 4 bases respectively, with 12 bases between them. The length of the CDR3 is 14 residues. Here the CDR3 reads CASSERVGSTEAFF. CDR3 in DNA: TGTGCCAGCAGTGAGAGGGTCGGAAGCACTGAAGCTTTCTTT.

This clone has more than one count but fewer than ten. The chain joins TRBV5-6 to TRBJ2-7, with 8 bases aligning to TRBD1. Germline V gene sequence: CDR1 SGHDT, CDR2 YYEEEE. The CDR3 runs 15 residues. With 4 bases clipped from V and 4 bases from J, the junction kept 10 bases outside the gene matches. The CDR3 sequence: CASSRIDRGGYEQYF. CDR3 DNA: TGTGCCAGCAGCCGGATTGACAGGGGCGGGTACGAGCAGTACTTC.

This clone was seen just once. The rearrangement links TRBV24-1 to TRBJ2-3, with no clear D. The CDR3 consists of 14 residues. Germline V gene data show CDR1 as KGHDR and CDR2 as SFDVKD. Trimming left V 9 bases short and J 1 base short, with 13 bases between. The DNA for the CDR3 is TGTGCCACCTCCAGCGCTTCCCGCACAGATACGCAGTATTTT. Its protein is CATSSASRTDTQYF.

This clone was counted a few times. The chain combines TRBV30 with TRBJ2-2, with a tentative D call TRBD1 (5 bases). Germline assignment: CDR1 GTSNPN and CDR2 SVGIG (reference sequence). V gave up 4 bases and J gave up 6 bases, with 12 bases separating them. The CDR3 runs to 13 residues. CDR3 nucleotides: TGTGCCTGGAAGGGTCAGGGCCCCGGGGAGCTGTTTTTT. Translation gives CAWKGQGPGELFF.

The chain uses TRBV6-1 and TRBJ1-2; D may be TRBD1 (6 bases). In germline, CDR1 is MNHNS, CDR2 SASEGT. Trimming took 3 bases from V and 6 from J, leaving 11 bases between them. CDR3 length: 13 residues. CDR3 sequence (DNA): TGTGCCAGCAGTGACCAGGGGCTAAATGGCTACACCTTC. Its protein is CASSDQGLNGYTF.

The chain has TRBV19 and TRBJ2-3, with D uncertain. The CDR3 sequence is 13 residues long. Per germline, CDR1 LNHDA and CDR2 SQIVND (reference sequence). V was trimmed by 6 bases and J by 1 base, leaving 8 bases between them. The CDR3 nucleotides read TGTGCCAGTAGGAATTCGGGCACAGATACGCAGTATTTT. Amino acid sequence: CASRNSGTDTQYF.

This clone was picked up one time. This CDR3 reads CASSQDNPPAEKLFF. The CDR3 DNA is TGTGCCAGCAGCCAGGACAATCCCCCTGCTGAAAAACTGTTTTTT. The chain has TRBV3-1 (or the pseudogene TRBV3-2) and TRBJ1-4; D is possibly TRBD1 (5 bases). The CDR3 loop spans 15 amino acids. Per germline, CDR1 LGHDT and CDR2 YNNKEL (reference sequence). V lost 3 bases, J lost 7 bases, and 15 bases lay in between.

The sample holds a few counts of this clone. The rearrangement links TRBV7-8 to TRBJ2-7, with 9 bases that match TRBD2. The CDR3 is 18 amino acids. Germline V lookup: CDR1 SGHVS, CDR2 FQNEAQ. Trimming at V came to 2 bases and at J to 1 base, leaving 12 bases not matched to a gene. CDR3 sequence (DNA): TGTGCCAGCAGCTTAAGATCGGCTAGCGGGGCCCAGTCCTACGAGCAGTACTTC. It translates to CASSLRSASGAQSYEQYF.

The V and J genes are TRBV6-5 and TRBJ1-2; TRBD1 agrees at 9 bases. V gave up 8 bases and J gave up 7 bases; unmatched junction bases: 8. Germline V gene data show CDR1 as MNHEY and CDR2 as SVGAGI. The CDR3 covers 13 residues. The CDR3 region is CASQLLDRGGYTF. In DNA form, the CDR3 reads TGTGCCAGCCAGTTACTGGACAGGGGTGGCTACACCTTC.

The chain joins TRBV7-9 to TRBJ2-3; unclear D gene. Germline V CDR1 and CDR2: SEHNR, FQNEAQ (reference sequence). V shed 5 bases and J shed 6 bases, with 9 bases lying between them. CDR3 length: 12 residues. CDR3 amino acids: CASSPVVDTQYF. CDR3 nucleotides: TGTGCCAGCAGCCCGGTAGTGGATACGCAGTATTTT.

The J gene is TRBJ1-2, the V gene TRBV29-1, with 8 bases fitting TRBD1. CDR1 is SQVTM, CDR2 ANQGSEA, per germline. The CDR3 runs to 13 residues. The junction had 8 bases not matched to a gene; V was cut back by 7 bases and J by 4 bases. In nucleotides, the CDR3 is TGCAGCGCCGATACAGGGGGAGGCTATGGCTACACCTTC. Translating gives CSADTGGGYGYTF.

The rearrangement links TRBV7-6 to TRBJ2-2; TRBD2 is a possible D gene (6 bases). Between the trimmed V and J ends, which lost 1 base and 2 bases, there was a span of 11 bases. The CDR3 totals 16 residues. Germline values: CDR1 SGHVS, CDR2 FNYEAQ. In nucleotides, the CDR3 is TGTGCCAGCAGCTTAGGTGCGGGGACCAACACCGGGGAGCTGTTTTTT. It yields the protein CASSLGAGTNTGELFF.

The chain carries TRBV6-2 or TRBV6-3 and TRBJ2-1, with 10 nucleotides matching TRBD2. This CDR3 is built from 20 residues. Germline assignment: CDR1 MNHEY and CDR2 SVGEGT. V lost 2 bases, J lost 7 bases, and 20 bases stayed unmatched. The CDR3 DNA reads as TGTGCCAGCAGTTACGAGGCGCTCGGGAGCGGGAGGGTCAAGGGGAATGAGCAGTTCTTC. The encoded protein is CASSYEALGSGRVKGNEQFF.

About this clone: The CDR3 ends on some other residue instead of the conserved phenylalanine or tryptophan, so this is likely a read error. The DNA is left out, because the CDR3 cannot be placed on it with certainty; the CDR3 is given as TCRdb lists it. The CDR3 here is CASSSSAGQV. This chain joins TRBV27 and TRBJ1-2; the table's D call TRBD1 went unverified against the DNA. Germline CDR1 MNHEY, CDR2 SMNVEV (reference sequence). The CDR3 contains 10 residues when both ends are counted.

This clone has more than one count but fewer than ten. The chain has TRBV7-2 and TRBJ2-7; 7 nucleotides agree with TRBD1. Germline lookup yields CDR1 SGHTA and CDR2 FQGNSA. V trimming: 4 bases; J trimming: 1 base; junction bases outside the gene matches: 10. This CDR3 has 16 amino acids. CDR3 DNA sequence: TGTGCCAGCAGCTCACGGACAGGAAAATCGTCCTACGAGCAGTACTTC. Translation gives CASSSRTGKSSYEQYF.

The chain has TRBV4-1 and TRBJ2-1, with TRBD2 identical over 10 bases. Trimming removed 0 bases from V and 3 bases from J; junction bases left unmatched: 8. Germline V gene sequence: CDR1 MGHRA, CDR2 YSYEKL. The CDR3 extends over 18 amino acids. The CDR3 coding sequence is TGCGCCAGCAGCCAAGATCGGGGACTAGCGTCGGACTACAATGAGCAGTTCTTC. It translates to CASSQDRGLASDYNEQFF.